The T cell receptor (beta chain) under discussion was sequenced for a study of glioma-infiltrating T cells after dendritic cell vaccination. Study-wide context: Monocyte-derived dendritic cells, cultured seven days with IL-4 and GM-CSF, were pulsed with autologous tumor lysate. Findings of the study overall: Only a small number of patients had complete blood and tumor samples. Survival was not directly related to TCR clonality in these patients.

The V end was cut by 5 bases, the J end by 3 bases, with 8 bases between. Germline V gene sequence: CDR1 SEHNR, CDR2 FQNEAQ (reference sequence). This CDR3 comprises 12 residues. Concerning this clone itself: The antigen is unknown.

The time point was: after dendritic cell vaccination, including at tumor progression/relapse. The PCR used 60 V beta and 13 J beta primers. Clones were sequenced by immunoSEQ multiplex PCR, and TCRdb holds only the in-frame ones, with some missing. The table lists roughly 50,000 clones, approximately 91% of them singletons. This TCR was sampled from a human donor with glioblastoma. The V and J genes are TRBV7-9 and TRBJ2-7, with TRBD2 as a possible D gene (5 bases). The sample consisted of blood, taken after dendritic cell vaccination. The CDR3 bases are TGTGCCAGCAGCATACTAGTCTACGAGCAGTACTTC. Amino acids: CASSILVYEQYF.